These 17 T cell receptor beta chains were sequenced from one sample in a study of T-cell reconstitution after alpha-beta-depleted transplantation in children. For TCRbeta, the library was prepared with unique molecular identifiers. MiXCR, applied by TCRdb to the PCR reads, yields one record per CDR3 protein. The repertoire holds about 610,000 distinct CDR3 sequences, with roughly a tenth as singletons. This sample comprised PBMCs from the stem cell graft donor, obtained from the stem cell graft. These TCRs come from a human donor who donated a stem cell graft to a child with acute myeloid leukemia.

The chain employs TRBV12-3 or TRBV12-4 and TRBJ1-1, with TRBD1 matching over 12 bases. V dropped 6 bases and J dropped 0; count of bases not matched to a gene: 5. The CDR3 is 16 amino acids. CDR3 protein: CASSKGQGAVNTEAFF. CDR3 nucleotide sequence: TGTGCCAGCAGCAAGGGACAGGGGGCCGTGAACACTGAAGCTTTCTTT.

This clonotype occurred a few times. The chain is built from TRBV9 and TRBJ1-5, with D uncertain. Trimming took off 0 bases at V and 3 bases at J, with 7 bases between the two ends. This CDR3 region has 14 residues. Per germline, CDR1 SGDLS and CDR2 YYNGEE. The CDR3 DNA reads TGTGCCAGCAGCGTAGGGGTCCTCAATCAGCCCCAGCATTTT. Residues: CASSVGVLNQPQHF. Filled out from reference TRBV9 and TRBJ1-5, the complete variable domain reads DSGVTQTPKHLITATGQRVTLRCSPRSGDLSVYWYQQSLDQGLQFLIQYYNGEERAKGNILERFSAQQFPDLHSELNLSSLELGDSALYFCASSVGVLNQPQHFGDGTRLSIL.

This clonotype was seen many times. The chain combines TRBV12-3 or TRBV12-4 with TRBJ2-5; D is possibly TRBD1 or TRBD2 (5 bases each). CDR3 length: 13 residues. V was shortened by 3 bases and J by 5 bases, with 10 bases between the two germline ends. The CDR3 coding sequence is TGTGCCAGCAGTTTTCGCAGGGAGGAGACCCAGTACTTC. Its protein is CASSFRREETQYF.

J is TRBJ2-7 and V is TRBV4-3; D is tentatively TRBD1 or TRBD2 (5 bases each). CDR3 length: 15 residues. Between the trimmed V and J ends, which lost 1 base and 3 bases, there was a span of 13 bases. Germline values: CDR1 LGHNA, CDR2 YSLEER. Written as DNA, the CDR3 is TGCGCCAGCAGCCAAGCCCGGGACGGACTCTACGAGCAGTACTTC. Its protein product is CASSQARDGLYEQYF.

The chain is built from TRBV14 and TRBJ2-1; D unresolved. This CDR3 is 15 amino acids long. Trimming left V 0 bases short and J 4 bases short, with 10 bases between. Germline V gene lookup returns CDR1 SGHDN and CDR2 FVKESK. The CDR3 region has the DNA TGTGCCAGCAGCCAAGAGGTTGTCCCATACAATGAGCAGTTCTTC. It codes for CASSQEVVPYNEQFF.

This rearrangement joins TRBV6-1 to TRBJ1-5; D is perhaps TRBD1 (5 bases). Looked up from germline, CDR1 is MNHNS and CDR2 is SASEGT. This CDR3 comprises 14 residues. Between the trimmed V and J ends, which lost 2 bases and 6 bases, there was a span of 11 bases. In DNA form, the CDR3 reads TGTGCCAGCAGTGAACCCAGGGACGGTCAGCCCCAGCATTTT. This encodes CASSEPRDGQPQHF.

This clonotype showed up just a few times. The rearrangement links TRBV4-2 to TRBJ2-2; TRBD2 aligns across 8 bases. The length of the CDR3 is 18 residues. V trimming: 1 base; J trimming: 1 base; junction bases outside the gene matches: 8. Germline-derived CDR1 and CDR2 are LGHNA and YNFKEQ. This chain's CDR3 is CASSQVGLAGVNTGELFF. Written as DNA, the CDR3 is TGTGCCAGCAGCCAAGTGGGTCTAGCGGGCGTGAACACCGGGGAGCTGTTTTTT.

The rearrangement uses TRBV25-1 and TRBJ1-6; maybe TRBD1 (6 bases). The CDR3 consists of 15 residues. V lost 0 bases, J lost 6 bases, and 9 bases lay in between. Germline CDR1 and CDR2: MGHDK and SYGVNS. CDR3 coding DNA: TGTGCCAGCAGTGAATACAGGGGTAGTAATTCACCCCTCCACTTT. This translates into CASSEYRGSNSPLHF.

This clonotype was seen at least ten times. V gene TRBV6-1 combines with J gene TRBJ2-7, with 13 bases fitting TRBD2. The CDR3 loop spans 13 amino acids. The ends lost 10 bases at V and 3 bases at J; junction bases unmatched: 3. The germline gives CDR1 MNHNS, CDR2 SASEGT. As DNA, the CDR3 is TGTGCCAATACTAGCGGGAGGGACTACGAGCAGTACTTC. This sequence encodes CANTSGRDYEQYF.

This clonotype was detected many times. J is TRBJ2-3 and V is TRBV7-2, with 9 bases fitting TRBD2. V shed 5 bases, J shed 1 base, and the junction held 10 bases outside the gene matches. The CDR3 consists of 17 residues. Germline lookup yields CDR1 SGHTA and CDR2 FQGNSA. The CDR3 bases are TGTGCCAGCAGCCCTTTAGGGACTAGCAGTGGCACAGATACGCAGTATTTT. It specifies CASSPLGTSSGTDTQYF.

In this sample, this clonotype turned up many times. This chain connects TRBV20-1 to TRBJ1-1; unclear D gene. The V end lost 3 bases, the J end lost 1 base, and 0 bases lay between the germline ends. There are 10 residues in the CDR3. CDR1 DFQATT and CDR2 SNEGSKA come from the germline V gene (reference sequence). Written as DNA, the CDR3 is TGCAGTGCTAGGAACACTGAAGCTTTCTTT. Translation gives CSARNTEAFF.

There are many counts of this clonotype. The chain employs TRBV6-1 and TRBJ2-4; possible D gene TRBD1, 7 bases. The CDR3 has 13 residues. Germline V CDR1 and CDR2: MNHNS, SASEGT. V was clipped by 6 bases and J by 9 bases, with 15 bases between them. CDR3 residues: CASRAGQLSIQYF. CDR3 DNA sequence: TGTGCCAGCAGGGCGGGACAGCTATCCATTCAGTACTTC.

A few counts support this clonotype. V usage is TRBV6-2 or TRBV6-3 and J usage is TRBJ1-6; D gene ambiguous. Germline V gives CDR1 MNHEY, CDR2 SVGEGT. V lost 7 bases and J lost 0, with 10 bases in between. The CDR3 runs 15 residues. Written as DNA, the CDR3 is TGTGCCAGCATTGAACGGAGCTCCTATAATTCACCCCTCCACTTT. Translating gives CASIERSSYNSPLHF.

The rearrangement joins TRBV29-1 to TRBJ2-1; D is perhaps TRBD1 (7 bases). CDR1 and CDR2 (germline): SQVTM, ANQGSEA. Trimming took off 7 bases at V and 9 bases at J, with 10 bases between the two ends. The CDR3 totals 10 residues. CDR3 region: CSGQGGEQFF. For the CDR3, the DNA is TGCAGCGGGCAGGGGGGTGAGCAGTTCTTC.

The J gene is TRBJ2-1, the V gene TRBV20-1; D is ambiguous. Germline V gives CDR1 DFQATT, CDR2 SNEGSKA (reference sequence). This CDR3 is 15 amino acids long. V lost 0 bases and J 5 bases, leaving 14 bases between the germline ends. CDR3 loop: CSARDGSNPNNEQFF. The CDR3 coding sequence is TGCAGTGCTAGAGACGGGTCTAACCCCAACAATGAGCAGTTCTTC.

This clonotype was counted ten times or more. The CDR3 sequence: CSVTVAVSEQFF. The CDR3 nucleotides read TGCAGCGTTACCGTGGCCGTGAGTGAGCAGTTCTTC. This chain connects TRBV29-1 to TRBJ2-1; D not resolved. The CDR3 covers 12 residues. V lost 5 bases and J lost 9, with 14 bases in between. Germline V CDR1 and CDR2: SQVTM, ANQGSEA.

This clonotype was seen repeatedly, ten times or more. The chain couples TRBV20-1 to TRBJ2-1; tentative D call: TRBD2 (7 bases). Germline V CDR1 and CDR2: DFQATT, SNEGSKA (reference sequence). CDR3 length: 15 residues. Trimming removed 5 bases from V and 5 bases from J, with 19 bases in between. CDR3 region: CSAPDGGAQDNEQFF. In nucleotides, the CDR3 is TGCAGTGCTCCCGATGGGGGGGCTCAGGACAATGAGCAGTTCTTC.